The clone carrying this TCR beta chain has just a few counts. Its antigen is unidentified. 5'-RACE, quantitative and with molecular barcodes, yielded the TCR beta libraries. TCRdb independently ran MiXCR on the 5' RACE reads; one entry per CDR3 protein. The sample has around 770,000 distinct CDR3 sequences, 15% to 20% seen once; the top ten hold under 20%. This entry comes from a study of CD8 T cells in ankylosing spondylitis. Study conclusions and caveats: Some of these motif variants have turned up before, in reports on reactive arthritis synovial fluid and blood. It was reported that disease-linked clones were significantly enriched in matched ankylosing spondylitis synovial fluid. Ankylosing spondylitis blood appeared to carry a characteristic TCR beta motif of roughly 8 highly homologous variants. The authors found the disease-linked clones to be CD8+ and relatively rare in peripheral blood.

This receptor was obtained from a male donor with ankylosing spondylitis. The sequenced sample consisted of blood, either unsorted or a sorted T cell fraction (not recorded which).

CDR3 amino acids: CASSGGGLSYNEQFF. CDR3 bases: TGTGCCAGCAGCGGTGGGGGCCTCTCCTACAATGAGCAGTTCTTC. The rearrangement uses TRBV9 and TRBJ2-1; tentative D call: TRBD1 (6 bases). V was pared by 3 bases and J by 0 bases, with 10 bases between. Germline V gene sequence: CDR1 SGDLS, CDR2 YYNGEE. CDR3 size: 15 residues.